This is a list of T cell receptor beta chains from one sample in a study of vaccination effects on CD4 cells after COVID-19. This table comes from immunoSEQ multiplex PCR, and its TCRdb copy is limited to in-frame clones, with some not included. The sample includes 25,000 to 35,000 clones, around 72% of them seen just once. The antigens these receptors bind are not known. The sample in question was CD4+ T cells from PBMCs cultured with SARS-CoV-2 spike peptides, obtained before COVID-19 vaccination. The receptors derive from a human donor who received a COVID-19 vaccine. CDR3s include the opening cysteine and the closing phenylalanine or tryptophan. Each record gives: D gene, clone size, V gene, J gene, CDR3 protein, CDR3 DNA. A D gene is named only where the DNA matches it firmly. Size values are once, few and many counts, or a class for expanded clones, and some rows have none.

TRBD1	NA	TRBV27	TRBJ2-7	CASSSGTGGIYEQYF	TGTGCCAGCAGTTCAGGGACAGGGGGCATCTACGAGCAGTACTTC
NA	NA	TRBV5-6	TRBJ2-3	CASSLPGLGEGTDTQYF	TGTGCCAGCAGCTTACCAGGTCTTGGGGAGGGCACAGATACGCAGTATTTT
NA	NA	TRBV19	TRBJ1-5	CASSIGGTVGAQPQHF	TGTGCCAGTAGTATAGGGGGGACGGTGGGGGCTCAGCCCCAGCATTTT
NA	once	TRBV11-1	TRBJ1-2	CASSSAGSLYGYTF	TGTGCCAGCAGCTCTGCCGGTTCCCTCTACGGCTACACCTTC
TRBD1	few	TRBV11-2	TRBJ1-6	CASSSPTGGYNSPLHF	TGTGCCAGCAGCTCACCGACAGGGGGCTATAATTCACCCCTCCACTTT
NA	NA	TRBV5-6	TRBJ2-2	CASSPLAEGRKGGTGELFF	TGTGCCAGCAGCCCCTTAGCGGAAGGGCGGAAAGGTGGGACCGGGGAGCTGTTTTTT
NA	NA	TRBV19	TRBJ2-1	CASSAYNEQFF	TGTGCCAGTAGTGCATACAATGAGCAGTTCTTC
TRBD2	NA	TRBV7-9	TRBJ2-1	CASTTLAGGSTQFF	TGTGCCAGCACCACTCTAGCGGGAGGTTCCACGCAGTTCTTC
NA	once	TRBV6-6	TRBJ1-4	CASSYPATNEKLFF	TGTGCCAGCAGTTACCCTGCAACTAATGAAAAACTGTTTTTT
NA	few	TRBV6-6	TRBJ1-2	CASRAGQNYGYTF	TGTGCCAGCAGGGCGGGACAAAACTATGGCTACACCTTC
TRBD1	NA	TRBV7-6	TRBJ1-1	CASSSRDRGQRNTEAFF	TGTGCCAGCAGCTCCCGGGACAGGGGGCAAAGGAACACTGAAGCTTTCTTT
NA	NA	TRBV28	TRBJ2-7	CASRGTGPTLYEQYF	TGTGCCAGCAGGGGAACAGGGCCGACGCTCTACGAGCAGTACTTC
NA	NA	TRBV10-1	TRBJ1-1	CASSESVGAFF	TGCGCCAGCAGTGAGTCAGTCGGAGCTTTCTTT
TRBD1	NA	TRBV19	TRBJ2-7	CASSSPGTGIYEQYF	TGTGCCAGTAGTAGCCCCGGGACAGGGATTTACGAGCAGTACTTC
NA	NA	TRBV19	TRBJ2-7	CASSIRGTTSYEQYF	TGTGCCAGTAGTATTAGGGGGACTACCTCCTACGAGCAGTACTTC
NA	NA	TRBV14	TRBJ1-6	CASSQGLISPLHF	TGTGCCAGCAGCCAGGGGCTTATATCACCCCTCCACTTT